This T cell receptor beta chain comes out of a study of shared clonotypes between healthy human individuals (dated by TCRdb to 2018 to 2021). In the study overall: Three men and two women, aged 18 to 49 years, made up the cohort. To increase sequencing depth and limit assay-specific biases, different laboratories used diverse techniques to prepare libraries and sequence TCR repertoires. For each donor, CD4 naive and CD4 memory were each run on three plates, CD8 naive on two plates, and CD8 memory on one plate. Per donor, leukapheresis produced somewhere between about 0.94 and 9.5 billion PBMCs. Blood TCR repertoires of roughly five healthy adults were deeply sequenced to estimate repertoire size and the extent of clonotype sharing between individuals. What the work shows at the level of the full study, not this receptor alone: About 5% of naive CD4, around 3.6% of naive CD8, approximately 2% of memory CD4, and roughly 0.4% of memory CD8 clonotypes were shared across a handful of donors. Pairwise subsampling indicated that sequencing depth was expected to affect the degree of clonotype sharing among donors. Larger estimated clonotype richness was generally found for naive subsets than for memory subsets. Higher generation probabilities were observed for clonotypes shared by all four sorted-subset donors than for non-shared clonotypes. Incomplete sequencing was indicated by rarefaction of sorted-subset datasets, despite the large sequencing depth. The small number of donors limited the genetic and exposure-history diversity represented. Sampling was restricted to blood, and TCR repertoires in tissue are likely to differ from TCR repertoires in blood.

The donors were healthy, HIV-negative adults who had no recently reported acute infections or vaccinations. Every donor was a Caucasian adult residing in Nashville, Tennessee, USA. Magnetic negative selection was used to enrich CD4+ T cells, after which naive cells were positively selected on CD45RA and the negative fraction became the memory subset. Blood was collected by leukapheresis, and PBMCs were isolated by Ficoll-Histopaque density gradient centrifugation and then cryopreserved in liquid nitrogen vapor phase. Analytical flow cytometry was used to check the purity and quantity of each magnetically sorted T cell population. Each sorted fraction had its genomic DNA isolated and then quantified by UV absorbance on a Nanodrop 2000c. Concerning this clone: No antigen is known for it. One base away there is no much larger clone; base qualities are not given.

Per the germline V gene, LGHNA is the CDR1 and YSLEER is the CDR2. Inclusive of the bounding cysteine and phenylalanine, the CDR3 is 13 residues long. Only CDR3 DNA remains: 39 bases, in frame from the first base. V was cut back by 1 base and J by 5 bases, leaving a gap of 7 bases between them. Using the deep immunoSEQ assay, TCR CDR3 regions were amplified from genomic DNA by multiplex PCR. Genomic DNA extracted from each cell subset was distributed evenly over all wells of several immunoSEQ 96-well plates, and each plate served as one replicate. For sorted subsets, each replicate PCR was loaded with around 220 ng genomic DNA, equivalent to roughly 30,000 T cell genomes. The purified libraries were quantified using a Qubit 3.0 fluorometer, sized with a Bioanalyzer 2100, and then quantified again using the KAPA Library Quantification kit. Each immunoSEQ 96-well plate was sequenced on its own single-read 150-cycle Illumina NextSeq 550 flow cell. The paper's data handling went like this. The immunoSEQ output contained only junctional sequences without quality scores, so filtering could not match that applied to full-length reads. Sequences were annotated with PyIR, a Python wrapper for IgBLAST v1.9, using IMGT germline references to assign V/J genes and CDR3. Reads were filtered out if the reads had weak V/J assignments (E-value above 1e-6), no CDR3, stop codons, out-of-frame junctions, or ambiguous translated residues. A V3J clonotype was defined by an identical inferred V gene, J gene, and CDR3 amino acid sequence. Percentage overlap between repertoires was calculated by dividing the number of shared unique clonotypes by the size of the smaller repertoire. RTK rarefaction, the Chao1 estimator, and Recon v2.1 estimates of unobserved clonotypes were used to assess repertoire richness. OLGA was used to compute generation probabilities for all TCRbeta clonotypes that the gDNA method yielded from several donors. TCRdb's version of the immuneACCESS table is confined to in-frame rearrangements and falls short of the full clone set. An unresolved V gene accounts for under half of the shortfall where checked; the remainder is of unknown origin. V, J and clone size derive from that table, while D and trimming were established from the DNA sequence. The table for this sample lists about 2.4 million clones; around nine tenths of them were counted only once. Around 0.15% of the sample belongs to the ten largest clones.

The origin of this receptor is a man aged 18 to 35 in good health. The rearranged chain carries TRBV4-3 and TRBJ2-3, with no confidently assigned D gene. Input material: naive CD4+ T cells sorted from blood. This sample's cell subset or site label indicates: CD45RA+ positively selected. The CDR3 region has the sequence CASSQGGKDTQYF. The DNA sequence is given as TGCGCCAGCAGCCAAGGTGGTAAAGATACGCAGTATTTT.